Below, 21 T cell receptor beta chains from the same sample are listed, as sequenced in a study of molecular identifiers for immune sequencing clone quantification. TCRdb independently ran MiXCR on the PCR reads; one entry per CDR3 protein. This table holds roughly 630,000 distinct CDR3 sequences, over 25% found once. What was sequenced was naive CD8+ T cells from blood, with Jurkat cell RNA spiked in. Regarding subset: FACS-sorted CD8+CD4-CCR7+CD45RA+ naive T cells. The source is a human donor in good health. Some libraries in this study had Jurkat cell RNA spiked in.

As to this clonotype: This clone may be a read error of a much larger clone one base away. The chain uses TRBV5-5 and TRBJ2-6, with TRBD1 matching 10 bases. CDR1 and CDR2 from the germline V gene are SGHKS and YYEKEE (reference sequence). The CDR3 extends over 17 amino acids. Trimming at V came to 2 bases and at J to 0 bases, leaving 2 bases not matched to a gene. Here the CDR3 DNA reads TGTGCCAGCAGCTTAGGACAGGGGGGCTCTGGGGCCAACGTCCTGACTTTC. It yields the protein CASSLGQGGSGANVLTF.

This clonotype was seen ten or more times. This rearrangement joins TRBV5-1 to TRBJ2-7; perhaps TRBD1 as D (6 bases). The germline V gene has CDR1 SGHRS and CDR2 YFSETQ. V lost 4 bases to trimming and J lost 2 bases, with 13 bases between them. The CDR3 has 14 amino acids. The CDR3 is CASSHRDTTYEQYF. CDR3 in DNA: TGCGCCAGCAGCCACCGGGACACAACCTACGAGCAGTACTTC.

Many counts were recorded for this clonotype. V usage is TRBV20-1 and J usage is TRBJ2-3, with 8 bases fitting TRBD2. J was trimmed by 4 bases and V by 2 bases; bases with no gene match: 14. There are 17 residues in the CDR3. Germline CDR1 and CDR2: DFQATT and SNEGSKA (reference sequence). CDR3 sequence: CSARSVLAELGADTQYF. CDR3 nucleotides: TGCAGTGCTAGATCGGTACTAGCGGAGCTCGGGGCAGATACGCAGTATTTT.

The table lists this clonotype with a few counts. The genes are TRBV5-8 and TRBJ2-3, with D maybe TRBD1 (6 bases). Looked up from germline, CDR1 is SGHTS and CDR2 is YDEGEE. The V and J ends lost 0 bases and 11 bases respectively, with 13 bases between them. The CDR3 consists of 13 residues. The CDR3 bases are TGTGCCAGCAGCTTGGGACAGGATATAGAGCAGTATTTT. It specifies CASSLGQDIEQYF. The full variable domain, rest sourced from reference TRBV5-8 and TRBJ2-3, is EAGVTQSPTHLIKTRGQQATLRCSPISGHTSVYWYQQALGLGLQFLLWYDEGEERNRGNFPPRFSGRQFPNYSSELNVNALELEDSALYLCASSLGQDIEQYFGPGTRLTVL.

The V gene is TRBV30, the J gene TRBJ2-7, with no clear D. The CDR3 loop spans 12 amino acids. Trimming took off 7 bases at V and 5 bases at J, with 15 bases between the two ends. CDR1 is GTSNPN, CDR2 SVGIG, per germline (reference sequence). As DNA, the CDR3 is TGTGCCTCAACCCTACGTGGGCACGAGCAGTACTTC. Translating it yields CASTLRGHEQYF.

This clonotype was seen a handful of times. This chain uses TRBV7-9 with TRBJ1-2; no reliable D call. V lost 0 bases, J lost 4 bases, and 18 bases lay in between. Germline CDR1 and CDR2: SEHNR and FQNEAQ (reference sequence). CDR3 size: 17 residues. The DNA for the CDR3 is TGTGCCAGCAGCTTAGCCGATTATGATAACCGGGGCTATGGCTACACCTTC. Protein sequence: CASSLADYDNRGYGYTF.

A word on this clonotype: A much larger clone sits a single nucleotide away, making a read error possible. The chain uses TRBV12-3 or TRBV12-4 and TRBJ1-1; no definite D call. This CDR3 spans 12 amino acids. V dropped 6 bases and J dropped 6 bases, with 11 bases sitting between them. CDR3: CASSPRLAEAFF. CDR3 DNA sequence: TGTGCCAGCAGCCCTAGACTGGCTGAAGCTTTCTTT.

This clonotype appeared many times. This chain uses TRBV12-3 or TRBV12-4 with TRBJ2-2; D not resolved. There are 12 residues in the CDR3. Trimming shortened V by 5 bases and J by 5 bases, and 6 bases separated the two germline ends. DNA for the CDR3: TGTGCCAGCAGTCCCTTTACCGGGGAGCTGTTTTTT. Translated, it gives CASSPFTGELFF.

The chain uses TRBV6-2 or TRBV6-3 and TRBJ2-7, with 7 bases aligning to TRBD2. The CDR3 runs 15 residues. Trimming cost V 0 bases and J 1 base; bases outside gene matches: 3. The germline CDR1 and CDR2 sequences are MNHEY and SVGEGT. Here the CDR3 reads CASSYSVGGSYEQYF. The CDR3 DNA follows: TGTGCCAGCAGTTACTCGGTGGGAGGGTCCTACGAGCAGTACTTC.

This chain connects TRBV14 to TRBJ1-3, with unresolved D. Trimming pared 4 bases from V and 1 base from J, leaving 14 bases between. Germline assignment: CDR1 SGHDN and CDR2 FVKESK. The CDR3 loop spans 16 amino acids. The CDR3 bases are TGTGCCAGCAGCCCGGCAGGTCGATCGTCTGGAAACACCATATATTTT. Its protein is CASSPAGRSSGNTIYF. The full variable domain, in which reference TRBV14 and TRBJ1-3 provide the parts outside the CDR3, is EAGVTQFPSHSVIEKGQTVTLRCDPISGHDNLYWYRRVMGKEIKFLLHFVKESKQDESGMPNNRFLAERTGGTYSTLKVQPAELEDSGVYFCASSPAGRSSGNTIYFGEGSWLTVV.

This chain links TRBV7-9 with TRBJ1-1; the D gene is possibly TRBD1 (5 bases). This CDR3 region has 15 residues. The germline V gene encodes CDR1 SEHNR and CDR2 FQNEAQ (reference sequence). The V and J ends lost 5 bases and 1 base respectively, with 14 bases between them. CDR3 in amino acids: CASSPFIGENTEAFF. DNA of the CDR3: TGTGCCAGCAGCCCCTTTATAGGGGAGAACACTGAAGCTTTCTTT.

This clonotype has ten or more counts. V is TRBV5-6 and J is TRBJ2-1, with D hard to call. This CDR3 has 14 amino acids. Between the trimmed V and J ends, which lost 4 bases and 3 bases, there was a span of 11 bases. The germline gives CDR1 SGHDT, CDR2 YYEEEE. CDR3 amino acids: CASSRVRSYNEQFF. The CDR3 DNA is TGTGCCAGCAGCAGGGTCCGGAGCTACAATGAGCAGTTCTTC. The entire variable domain, with the rest obtained from reference TRBV5-6 and TRBJ2-1, is as follows: DAGVTQSPTHLIKTRGQQVTLRCSPKSGHDTVSWYQQALGQGPQFIFQYYEEEERQRGNFPDRFSGHQFPNYSSELNVNALLLGDSALYLCASSRVRSYNEQFFGPGTRLTVL.

This clonotype was counted a few times. This rearrangement joins TRBV6-6 to TRBJ1-6, with a tentative D call TRBD1 (6 bases). Per the germline V gene, CDR1 is MNHNY and CDR2 is SVGAGI (reference sequence). Trimming took off 5 bases at V and 0 bases at J, with 8 bases between the two ends. The CDR3 contains 15 residues. The CDR3 loop is CASSTGFSYNSPLHF. CDR3 nucleotides: TGTGCCAGCAGTACAGGGTTCTCCTATAATTCACCCCTCCACTTT.

This clonotype has a count of ten or more. The genes are TRBV2 and TRBJ1-1, with D perhaps TRBD1 (6 bases). V was trimmed by 0 bases and J by 7 bases, leaving 18 bases between them. This CDR3 is built from 16 residues. The V gene's germline CDR1 is SNHLY and CDR2 FYNNEI. The CDR3 is CASSEARRLGTLEAFF. In nucleotides, the CDR3 is TGTGCCAGCAGTGAAGCCCGTCGTTTAGGGACACTTGAAGCTTTCTTT.

This clonotype has only a few counts. The chain has TRBV7-9 and TRBJ2-5, with no clear D. The tail of the sequence fits TRBJ2-1 better, so the J call may be wrong. CDR1 SEHNR and CDR2 FQNEAQ come from the germline V gene (reference sequence). CDR3 size: 15 residues. CDR3 DNA: TGTGCCAGCAGCCCCCCCGTTTCCCGAGAGGATGAGCAGTTCTTC. This translates into CASSPPVSREDEQFF.

The genes are TRBV7-6 and TRBJ2-1, with 12 positions matching TRBD2. Germline V lookup: CDR1 SGHVS, CDR2 FNYEAQ. The junction had 6 bases not matched to a gene; V was cut back by 1 base and J by 8 bases. The CDR3 has 16 amino acids. CDR3 in amino acids: CASSLVLAGGVDEQFF. CDR3 in DNA: TGTGCCAGCAGCTTAGTCCTAGCGGGGGGGGTAGATGAGCAGTTCTTC.

V usage is TRBV6-8 and J usage is TRBJ1-5; D may be TRBD1 (6 bases). Germline V gene lookup returns CDR1 MNHGY and CDR2 SAAAGT. The CDR3 contains 17 residues. V lost 1 base, J lost 5 bases, and 18 bases lay in between. The CDR3 sequence is CASSYLRGQKGDQPQHF. The CDR3 DNA follows: TGTGCCAGCAGTTACTTGAGGGGTCAGAAGGGGGATCAGCCCCAGCATTTT.

This clonotype was seen many times. V gene TRBV6-6 combines with J gene TRBJ2-7; 10 positions match TRBD2. The germline gives CDR1 MNHNY, CDR2 SVGAGI (reference sequence). The J segment lost 3 bases and the V segment lost 4 bases, leaving 9 bases of the junction unmatched. The CDR3 is made up of 16 amino acids. The CDR3 region is CASSFMTSGRFYEQYF. The CDR3 DNA reads TGTGCCAGCAGTTTTATGACTAGCGGGCGCTTCTACGAGCAGTACTTC.

For this clonotype: Relative to the germline gene, one junction end is altered; a read error may explain this. This sequence joins TRBV4-3 and TRBJ2-7; 8 nucleotides match TRBD1. This CDR3 has 15 residues. Germline V lookup: CDR1 LGHNA, CDR2 YSLEER. The CDR3 reads CASSQEWQGAYGQYF. CDR3 DNA: TGCGCCAGCAGCCAAGAATGGCAGGGGGCCTACGGGCAGTACTTC.

This clonotype was observed many times. The V call is TRBV7-9, the J call TRBJ2-7; 8 positions agree with TRBD1. Germline CDR1 SEHNR, CDR2 FQNEAQ (reference sequence). V dropped 6 bases and J dropped 7; count of bases not matched to a gene: 8. The CDR3 has 13 residues. CDR3 amino acids: CASRDSTGVEQYF. DNA of the CDR3: TGTGCCAGCAGGGACTCGACAGGGGTTGAGCAGTACTTC.

This clonotype was detected a few times. The gene calls are TRBV30 and TRBJ2-2; D perhaps matches TRBD1 (6 bases). CDR3 length equals 14 residues. Germline CDR1 is GTSNPN and CDR2 is SVGIG (reference sequence). The V end lost 1 base, the J end lost 7 bases, and 13 bases lay between the germline ends. CDR3 loop: CAWSDRTGFGELFF. CDR3 DNA sequence: TGTGCCTGGAGTGACAGAACAGGGTTCGGGGAGCTGTTTTTT.